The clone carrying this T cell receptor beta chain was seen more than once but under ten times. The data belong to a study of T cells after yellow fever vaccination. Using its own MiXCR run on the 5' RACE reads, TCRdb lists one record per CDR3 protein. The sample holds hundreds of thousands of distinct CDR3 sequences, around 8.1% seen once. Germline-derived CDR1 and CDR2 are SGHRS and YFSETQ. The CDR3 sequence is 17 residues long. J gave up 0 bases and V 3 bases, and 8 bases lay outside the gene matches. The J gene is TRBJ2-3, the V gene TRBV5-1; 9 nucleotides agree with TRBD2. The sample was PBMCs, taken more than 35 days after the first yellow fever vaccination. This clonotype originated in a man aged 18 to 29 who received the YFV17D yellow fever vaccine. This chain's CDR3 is CASSSSAGGSSTDTQYF. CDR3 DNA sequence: TGCGCCAGCAGCTCGTCAGCGGGGGGCTCTAGCACAGATACGCAGTATTTT.